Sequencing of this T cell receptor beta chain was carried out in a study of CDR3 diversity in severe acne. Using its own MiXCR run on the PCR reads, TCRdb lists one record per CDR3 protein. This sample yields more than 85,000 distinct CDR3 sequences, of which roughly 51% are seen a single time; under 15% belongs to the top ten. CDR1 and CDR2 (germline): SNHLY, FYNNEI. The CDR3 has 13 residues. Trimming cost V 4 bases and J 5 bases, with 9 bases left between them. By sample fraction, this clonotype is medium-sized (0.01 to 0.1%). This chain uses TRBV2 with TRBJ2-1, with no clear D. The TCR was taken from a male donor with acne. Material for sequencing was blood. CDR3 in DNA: TGTGCCAGCAGTGCACAGCTAAACAATGAGCAGTTCTTC. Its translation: CASSAQLNNEQFF. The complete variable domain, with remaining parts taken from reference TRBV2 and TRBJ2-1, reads EPEVTQTPSHQVTQMGQEVILRCVPISNHLYFYWYRQILGQKVEFLVSFYNNEISEKSEIFDDQFSVERPDGSNFTLKIRSTKLEDSAMYFCASSAQLNNEQFFGPGTRLTVL.